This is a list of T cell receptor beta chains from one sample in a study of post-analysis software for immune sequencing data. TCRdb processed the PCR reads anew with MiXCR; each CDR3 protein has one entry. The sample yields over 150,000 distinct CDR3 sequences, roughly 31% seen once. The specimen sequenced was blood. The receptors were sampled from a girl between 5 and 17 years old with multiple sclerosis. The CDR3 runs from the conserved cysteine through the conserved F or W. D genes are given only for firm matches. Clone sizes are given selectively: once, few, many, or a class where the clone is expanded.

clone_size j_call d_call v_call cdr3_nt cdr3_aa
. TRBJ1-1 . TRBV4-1 TGCGCCAGCAGCCATTCATCGCGACAGGCTATGAACACTGAAGCTTTCTTT CASSHSSRQAMNTEAFF
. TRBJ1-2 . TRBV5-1 TGCGCCAGCAGCTTTGGGTTCTCCGGCGGGGTAGACTATGGCTACACCTTC CASSFGFSGGVDYGYTF
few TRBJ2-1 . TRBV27 TGTGCCAGCAGTTTAGGAGGAGTCGGGTACAATGAGCAGTTCTTC CASSLGGVGYNEQFF
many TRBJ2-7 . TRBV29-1 TGCAGCGTCAGGAGGAGCAACTACGAGCAGTACTTC CSVRRSNYEQYF
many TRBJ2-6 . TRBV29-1 TGCAGCGTAATACAGGGTTTTAGCTCTGGGGCCAACGTCCTGACTTTC CSVIQGFSSGANVLTF
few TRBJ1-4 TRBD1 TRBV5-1 TGCGCCAGCAGCTGGGACAGGGGGCTGGCAACTAATGAAAAACTGTTTTTT CASSWDRGLATNEKLFF
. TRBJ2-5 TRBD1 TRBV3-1 TGTGCCAGCGGCCAATTCCGGGACAGGGGTGAGACCCAGTACTTC CASGQFRDRGETQYF
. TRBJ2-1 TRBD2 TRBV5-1 TGCGCCAGCTCGATGACTAGCGGGGGACCTTACAATGAGCAGTTCTTC CASSMTSGGPYNEQFF
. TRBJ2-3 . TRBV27 TGTGCCAGCAGACGCAGGGGCCCAGATACGCGGTATTTT CASRRRGPDTRYF
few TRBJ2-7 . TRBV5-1 TGCGCCAGCAGCCGTCCAACCTACGAGCAGTACTTC CASSRPTYEQYF
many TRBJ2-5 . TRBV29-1 TGCAGCGCCACCCAAGGGGGTCGGGAGACCCAGTACTTC CSATQGGRETQYF
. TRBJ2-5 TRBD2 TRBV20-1 TGCAGTGCTAGAGGGGAGGGGAAGACCCAGTACTTC CSARGEGKTQYF
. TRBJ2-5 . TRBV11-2 TGTGCCAGCAGCTTAGGGAACAGCCGGAAAGAGACCCAGTACTTC CASSLGNSRKETQYF
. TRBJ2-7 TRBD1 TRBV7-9 TGTGCCAGCAGCTTAGGGGACAGGGTGATTTACGAGCAGTACTTC CASSLGDRVIYEQYF
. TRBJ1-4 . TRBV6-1 TGTGCCAGCAGGAAGGGTACTAATGAAAAACTGTTTTTT CASRKGTNEKLFF
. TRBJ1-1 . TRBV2 TGTGCCAGCAGTCACGACAAGGGCACTGAAGCTTTCTTT CASSHDKGTEAFF
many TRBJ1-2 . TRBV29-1 TGCAGCGTTGAAGATCCAGGAATCCATGGCTACACCTTC CSVEDPGIHGYTF
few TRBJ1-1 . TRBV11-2 TGTGCCAGCAGCGAGACTGCGAACACTGAAGCTTTCTTT CASSETANTEAFF
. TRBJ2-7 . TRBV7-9 TGTGCCAGCAGCTCCACAACTGGGACGGCATACGAGCAGTACTTC CASSSTTGTAYEQYF
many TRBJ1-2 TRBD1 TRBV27 TGTGCCAGCAGTTTGTTGGGACAGGGCCATGGCTACACCTTC CASSLLGQGHGYTF
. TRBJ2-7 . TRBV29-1 TGCAGCGTTGAAATCGTCAGGGGAGGAATCGAGCAGTACTTC CSVEIVRGGIEQYF
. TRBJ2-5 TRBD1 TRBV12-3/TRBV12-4 TGTGCCAGCAGCCAGACAGGGACGGAGACCCAGTACTTC CASSQTGTETQYF
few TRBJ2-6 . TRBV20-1 TGCAGTGCCAGTATGGGAGCTGGGGCCAACGTCCTGACTTTC CSASMGAGANVLTF
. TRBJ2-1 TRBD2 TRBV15 TGTGCCACCAGCACTAGCGGGACACACAATGAGCAGTTCTTC CATSTSGTHNEQFF
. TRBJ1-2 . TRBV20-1 TGCAGTGGGATCCCGGGGCCTTATGGCTACACCTTC CSGIPGPYGYTF
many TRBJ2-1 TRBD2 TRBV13 TGTGCCAGCAGCTTAGGTCTGGGGGAGGGCTACAATGAGCAGTTCTTC CASSLGLGEGYNEQFF
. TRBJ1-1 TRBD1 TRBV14 TGTGCCAGCAGCCCGACAGGGGTTGAAGCTTTCTTT CASSPTGVEAFF
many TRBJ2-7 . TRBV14 TGTGCCAGTAAAGAACAGGGAACCTACGAGCAGTACTTC CASKEQGTYEQYF
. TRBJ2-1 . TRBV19 TGTGCCAGTAGTAAAGACTCCTCATCCTACAATGAGCAGTTCTTC CASSKDSSSYNEQFF
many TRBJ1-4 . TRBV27 TGTGCCAGCACCTGGGACACTGAGACTGAAAAACTGTTTTTT CASTWDTETEKLFF
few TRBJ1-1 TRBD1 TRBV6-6 TGTGCCAGCAGTCACGAGTACAGGGGATTTGAAGCTTTCTTT CASSHEYRGFEAFF
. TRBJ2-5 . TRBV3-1 TGTGCCAGCAGCCAAACCCGTGGAGAGGGGCAGTACTTC CASSQTRGEGQYF
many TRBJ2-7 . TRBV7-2 TGTGCCAGCAGCTTAGGGGTAGGCGGGGCCGGATACGAGCAGTACTTC CASSLGVGGAGYEQYF
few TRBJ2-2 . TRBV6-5 TGTGCCAGCAGTTACTCGTTAGCGCCAACACCGACCGGGGAGCTGTTTTTT CASSYSLAPTPTGELFF